The clone carrying this T cell receptor beta chain was detected only a few times. The CDR3 has 13 amino acids. V gave up 3 bases and J gave up 4 bases, with 9 bases separating them. Using immunoSEQ multiplex PCR, the repertoire was profiled, and TCRdb retains in-frame clones only, with some absent. The top ten hold roughly 2.9% of the sample, which has 250,000 to 400,000 clones, 90% seen once. This sample was included in a study of blood T cell repertoires in COVID-19. Those enrolled in Seattle joined during active infection and were followed longitudinally afterward. Material: peripheral blood. The sequence derives from a woman in her twenties or thirties with COVID-19, enrolled during active disease. The chain employs TRBV12-3 or TRBV12-4 and TRBJ1-2; D is ambiguous. The CDR3 loop is CASSFAPGYGYTF. CDR3 DNA sequence: TGTGCCAGCAGTTTTGCGCCGGGCTATGGCTACACCTTC.